A single sample is the source of the 17 T cell receptor beta chains below, sequenced in a study of cytomegalovirus exposure and HLA in healthy donors. 13 Jbeta primers and 60 Vbeta primers were used for the PCR. Sequencing used immunoSEQ multiplex PCR; TCRdb keeps in-frame clones, though not all of them. The data show approximately 100,000 clones, 70% to 85% seen once. The sequencing sample was made of PBMCs. The receptors stem from a woman aged 40-49 years in good health and CMV-seronegative.

The sample holds one count of this clone. The genes are TRBV4-1 and TRBJ1-4, with 7 bases identical to TRBD1. The CDR3 is made up of 14 amino acids. Germline CDR1 and CDR2: MGHRA and YSYEKL. V was clipped by 7 bases and J by 5 bases; unmatched bases: 7. The CDR3 loop is CASTSTGRNEKLFF. The DNA of the CDR3 is TGCGCCAGCACCTCGACAGGGAGGAATGAAAAACTGTTTTTT.

The sample holds one count of this clone. The V call is TRBV25-1, the J call TRBJ2-7; D might be TRBD1 (6 bases). The CDR3 extends over 15 amino acids. Trimming left V 2 bases short and J 3 bases short, with 14 bases between. Per the germline V gene, CDR1 is MGHDK and CDR2 is SYGVNS. DNA of the CDR3: TGTGCCAGCAGTGAAACGGCACAGGGACGCTACGAGCAGTACTTC. Translated, it gives CASSETAQGRYEQYF.

The sample holds one count of this clone. This chain links TRBV7-6 with TRBJ1-3; weak D call: TRBD1 (5 bases). CDR3 length: 15 residues. CDR1 is SGHVS, CDR2 FNYEAQ, per germline. Trimming removed 5 bases from V and 2 bases from J, with 13 bases in between. The CDR3 nucleotides are TGTGCCAGCAGCCCAGTAGGGGCTACTGGAAACACCATATATTTT. Its protein is CASSPVGATGNTIYF.

The chain recombines TRBV27 with TRBJ2-1; possibly TRBD2 for D (6 bases). CDR1 and CDR2 (germline): MNHEY, SMNVEV (reference sequence). V lost 7 bases to trimming and J lost 5 bases, with 21 bases between them. This CDR3 contains 16 residues. The CDR3 DNA is TGTGCCAGCATAATAAGGTGGGGGGATAAGGACAATGAGCAGTTCTTC. Its translation: CASIIRWGDKDNEQFF.

This chain joins TRBV14 and TRBJ1-2; 10 positions agree with TRBD1. Germline loops: CDR1 SGHDN, CDR2 FVKESK. V shed 3 bases and J 8 bases; nucleotides not matched to a gene: 0. There are 12 residues in the CDR3. The CDR3 nucleotides read TGTGCCAGCAGCCAGACAGGGGGCGGCTACACCTTC. Protein product: CASSQTGGGYTF.

This clone has a single count. The rearrangement uses TRBV7-2 and TRBJ1-3; the match to TRBD1 covers 10 bases. The CDR3 consists of 16 residues. V dropped 1 base and J dropped 2; count of bases not matched to a gene: 2. CDR1 is SGHTA, CDR2 FQGNSA, per germline. This CDR3 reads CASSLGGQGAGNTIYF. Written as DNA, the CDR3 is TGTGCCAGCAGCTTAGGCGGACAGGGGGCTGGAAACACCATATATTTT.

The genes are TRBV27 and TRBJ2-2; the match to TRBD1 covers 7 bases. This CDR3 region has 15 residues. Per the germline V gene, CDR1 is MNHEY and CDR2 is SMNVEV (reference sequence). The V and J ends lost 5 bases and 2 bases, in that order; junction bases with no gene match: 5. Written as DNA, the CDR3 is TGTGCCAGCAGTCCGGGGACAGTTAACACCGGGGAGCTGTTTTTT. Its protein product is CASSPGTVNTGELFF.

CDR3 amino acids: CASSPVTGNTEAFF. CDR3 sequence (DNA): TGTGCCAGCTCACCCGTGACAGGGAACACTGAAGCTTTCTTT. The chain carries TRBV18 and TRBJ1-1, with D possibly matching TRBD1 (6 bases). The CDR3 loop spans 14 amino acids. Germline V gene lookup returns CDR1 KGHSH and CDR2 LQKENI. The V and J ends lost 3 bases and 1 base respectively, with 9 bases between them.

The gene calls are TRBV7-9 and TRBJ2-5; D gene ambiguous. CDR3 length equals 13 residues. V gave up 1 base and J gave up 5 bases, with 8 bases separating them. Germline loops: CDR1 SEHNR, CDR2 FQNEAQ (reference sequence). For the CDR3, the DNA is TGTGCCAGCAGCTTAGGTCAACAGGAGACCCAGTACTTC. Amino acid sequence: CASSLGQQETQYF. The full variable domain, completed using reference TRBV7-9 and TRBJ2-5, is DTGVSQNPRHKITKRGQNVTFRCDPISEHNRLYWYRQTLGQGPEFLTYFQNEAQLEKSRLLSDRFSAERPKGSFSTLEIQRTEQGDSAMYLCASSLGQQETQYFGPGTRLLVL.

The chain uses TRBV5-1 and TRBJ2-1; 8 bases match TRBD1. The CDR3 is 15 residues long. V was pared by 0 bases and J by 4 bases, with 3 bases of the junction left unmatched. Germline values: CDR1 SGHRS, CDR2 YFSETQ. The CDR3 region has the DNA TGCGCCAGCAGCTTGGCCGGACAGGGTTACAATGAGCAGTTCTTC. This gives the protein CASSLAGQGYNEQFF.

This clone showed up just once. The chain links TRBV6-1 to TRBJ1-1; TRBD1 matches 7 bases. Trimming at V came to 2 bases and at J to 4 bases, leaving 10 bases not matched to a gene. The germline CDR1 and CDR2 sequences are MNHNS and SASEGT. CDR3 length: 16 amino acids. The CDR3 loop reads CASSETPTGWGTEAFF. CDR3 DNA sequence: TGTGCCAGCAGTGAAACCCCGACAGGGTGGGGCACTGAAGCTTTCTTT.

The V and J genes are TRBV9 and TRBJ2-7; no clear D. This CDR3 is built from 14 residues. Between the trimmed V and J ends, which lost 0 bases and 3 bases, there was a span of 10 bases. CDR1 and CDR2 from the germline V gene are SGDLS and YYNGEE. The CDR3 region is CASSVDSEYYEQYF. As DNA, the CDR3 is TGTGCCAGCAGCGTAGATTCGGAGTACTACGAGCAGTACTTC.

The V call is TRBV7-2, the J call TRBJ1-1; TRBD1 might be the D (5 bases). This CDR3 contains 13 residues. Trimming took 1 base from V and 8 from J, leaving 11 bases between them. CDR1 and CDR2 from the germline V gene are SGHTA and FQGNSA. The CDR3 DNA is TGTGCCAGCAGCTTAGGGGGCCCTCAGGAAGCTTTCTTT. This codes for CASSLGGPQEAFF.

The J gene is TRBJ1-1, the V gene TRBV2; 8 bases agree with TRBD1. Germline trimming cut 2 bases from V and 5 bases from J; bases unmatched to any gene: 7. This CDR3 is built from 15 residues. CDR1 is SNHLY and CDR2 is FYNNEI in the germline V gene. This CDR3 reads CASSEQGAGVTEAFF. In DNA, the CDR3 is TGTGCCAGCAGTGAACAGGGGGCGGGGGTGACTGAAGCTTTCTTT.

This clone has more than one count but fewer than ten. The chain couples TRBV5-5 to TRBJ1-5; the D gene is possibly TRBD1 (6 bases). CDR3 size: 15 residues. Looked up from germline, CDR1 is SGHKS and CDR2 is YYEKEE (reference sequence). V gave up 0 bases and J gave up 3 bases, with 10 bases separating them. CDR3 protein: CASSLGQGNNQPQHF. The CDR3 nucleotides read TGTGCCAGCAGCTTGGGCCAGGGGAACAATCAGCCCCAGCATTTT. The complete variable domain, with remaining parts taken from reference TRBV5-5 and TRBJ1-5, reads DAGVTQSPTHLIKTRGQQVTLRCSPISGHKSVSWYQQVLGQGPQFIFQYYEKEERGRGNFPDRFSARQFPNYSSELNVNALLLGDSALYLCASSLGQGNNQPQHFGDGTRLSIL.

This chain joins TRBV27 and TRBJ1-2, with 9 bases lining up with TRBD1. CDR1 and CDR2 (germline): MNHEY, SMNVEV (reference sequence). This CDR3 has 15 residues. J gave up 4 bases and V 6 bases, and 9 bases lay outside the gene matches. This CDR3 is CASSVKGQGGYGYTF. The CDR3 DNA reads as TGTGCCAGCAGCGTCAAGGGACAGGGAGGCTATGGCTACACCTTC.

CDR3 nucleotides: TGTGCCAGCAGCTTCGGACTAGCGGGAGGTGATGAGCAGTTCTTC. Translated: CASSFGLAGGDEQFF. The rearrangement uses TRBV7-2 and TRBJ2-1; 14 nucleotides line up with TRBD2. CDR1 is SGHTA, CDR2 FQGNSA, per germline. This CDR3 comprises 15 residues. The V gene end was trimmed by 3 bases and the J gene end by 8 bases; junction bases not matched to a gene: 3.